This T cell receptor (beta chain) was profiled in a study of CD8+CD57+ T cells in acquired aplastic anemia. Study information: Across the sorted CD4+ and CD8+ cells, DNA amounts averaged approximately 3 ug. Study findings and constraints: The same twenty-nine CD8+ CDR3 sequences occurred in patients and in controls.

The CDR3 covers 11 residues. The V gene's germline CDR1 is MNHNS and CDR2 SASEGT. Trimming removed 4 bases at V and 3 bases at J, with 4 bases between. The template used for profiling TCR beta VDJ and CDR3 was genomic DNA. TCRdb re-called the reads with MiXCR, one entry per CDR3 protein. The table includes around 180,000 distinct CDR3 sequences, 50% to 75% detected once. The table lists this clonotype with many counts. Its specificity is unknown. The origin of this receptor is a human donor with severe aplastic anemia or a healthy control (not recorded which). The genes are TRBV6-1 and TRBJ2-7; D unclear. The sequencing input was sorted CD4+, CD8+, or CD8+CD57+ T cells (not recorded which) from PBMCs. Here the CDR3 DNA reads TGTGCCAGCAGTGCCTACTACGAGCAGTACTTC. Residues: CASSAYYEQYF.